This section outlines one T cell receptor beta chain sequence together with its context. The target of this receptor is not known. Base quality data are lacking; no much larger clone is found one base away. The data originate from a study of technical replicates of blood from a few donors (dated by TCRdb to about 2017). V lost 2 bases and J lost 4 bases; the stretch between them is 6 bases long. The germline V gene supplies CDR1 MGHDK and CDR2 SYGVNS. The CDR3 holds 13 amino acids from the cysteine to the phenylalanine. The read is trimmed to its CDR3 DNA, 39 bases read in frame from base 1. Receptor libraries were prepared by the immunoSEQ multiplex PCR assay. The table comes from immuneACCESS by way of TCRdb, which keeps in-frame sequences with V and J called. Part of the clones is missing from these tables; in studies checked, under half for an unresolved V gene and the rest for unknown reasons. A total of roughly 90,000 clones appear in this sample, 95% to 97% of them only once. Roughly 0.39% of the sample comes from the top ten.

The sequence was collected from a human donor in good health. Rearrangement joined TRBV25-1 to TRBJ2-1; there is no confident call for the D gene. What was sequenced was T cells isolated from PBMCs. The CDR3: CASSETWYNEQFF. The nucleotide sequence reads TGTGCCAGCAGTGAAACTTGGTACAATGAGCAGTTCTTC.